The next 29 T cell receptor beta chains were all read from a single sample in a study of regulatory T cells in long-lasting Graves disease. Through Arm-PCR of CDR3 regions and iRepertoire HTBI primers, TCR beta libraries were built. TCRdb analysed the multiplex PCR reads with MiXCR anew, one entry per CDR3 protein. Altogether roughly 420,000 distinct CDR3 sequences are present, about 16% being singletons, with the ten largest covering roughly 10%. Sample time point: newly diagnosed GD, antithyroid drugs for less than 3 months. PBMC RNA served as the TCR library source. The same data also contributed to another study, on T cells in Graves' hyperthyroidism and ophthalmopathy.

The specimen comprised peripheral blood mononuclear cells (PBMCs), sampled at new diagnosis, from a patient treated with antithyroid drugs. The receptors derive from a young woman with Graves disease.

This clonotype was seen repeatedly, ten times or more. The J gene is TRBJ2-3, the V gene TRBV2; 8 nucleotides align to TRBD2. J lost 1 base, V lost 11 bases, and 5 bases had no gene match. The CDR3 loop spans 13 amino acids. In germline, CDR1 is SNHLY, CDR2 FYNNEI. DNA of the CDR3: TGTGCCCGGGGGGGGGACCGCACAGATACGCAGTATTTT. Amino acid sequence: CARGGDRTDTQYF.

This clonotype came up once. The rearrangement joins TRBV12-3 or TRBV12-4 to TRBJ2-5; TRBD1 agrees at 7 bases. J gave up 3 bases and V 6 bases, and 7 bases lay outside the gene matches. The CDR3 is made up of 14 amino acids. The CDR3 reads CASSPTGTEETQYF. DNA for the CDR3: TGTGCCAGCAGCCCCACCGGGACAGAAGAGACCCAGTACTTC.

V and J are TRBV12-3 or TRBV12-4 and TRBJ2-2; D unresolved. Deletions cut 3 bases from V and 1 base from J, with 9 bases between. There are 15 residues in the CDR3. The CDR3 loop is CASSFRPMNTGELFF. The CDR3 DNA follows: TGTGCCAGCAGTTTCCGGCCGATGAACACCGGGGAGCTGTTTTTT.

In this sample, this clonotype turned up many times. The genes are TRBV24-1 and TRBJ1-2; the D is unclear. CDR1 KGHDR and CDR2 SFDVKD come from the germline V gene. V was trimmed by 10 bases and J by 4 bases, leaving 15 bases between them. The CDR3 is 13 amino acids. The DNA for the CDR3 is TGTGCCACGAGCTTAGCAGGATCCTATGGCTACACCTTC. Translating gives CATSLAGSYGYTF.

At least ten counts were recorded for this clonotype. The rearrangement links TRBV27 to TRBJ2-1; TRBD2 agrees at 9 bases. The CDR3 contains 15 residues. Germline V CDR1 and CDR2: MNHEY, SMNVEV (reference sequence). The V and J ends lost 5 bases and 7 bases, in that order; junction bases with no gene match: 9. This chain's CDR3 is CASSEVAGALNEQFF. The CDR3 DNA reads as TGTGCCAGCAGTGAGGTAGCGGGAGCTTTGAATGAGCAGTTCTTC.

This clonotype was detected ten times or more. The gene calls are TRBV27 and TRBJ2-3; D ambiguous. The CDR3 length is 13 residues. Between the trimmed V and J ends, which lost 5 bases and 4 bases, there was a span of 10 bases. Germline V gene data show CDR1 as MNHEY and CDR2 as SMNVEV (reference sequence). CDR3 amino acids: CASSPEPADTQYF. The CDR3, as DNA: TGTGCCAGCAGTCCGGAGCCCGCAGATACGCAGTATTTT.

V gene TRBV5-1 combines with J gene TRBJ2-2; the match to TRBD2 covers 9 bases. V lost 0 bases, J lost 7 bases, and 7 bases stayed unmatched. The CDR3 extends over 16 amino acids. The V gene's germline CDR1 is SGHRS and CDR2 YFSETQ. CDR3 DNA: TGCGCCAGCAGCTTGGCCGAACTAGCGGGTTTCGGGGAGCTGTTTTTT. The encoded protein is CASSLAELAGFGELFF.

A note on this clonotype: A far larger clone is only one base removed, so a read error is likely. The chain employs TRBV27 and TRBJ2-5; D is undetermined. The CDR3 is made up of 13 amino acids. The V end was cut by 2 bases, the J end by 11 bases, with 15 bases between. Germline V gene sequence: CDR1 MNHEY, CDR2 SMNVEV (reference sequence). CDR3 residues: CASSLSLGNEQYF. The CDR3 bases are TGTGCCAGCAGTTTAAGCCTGGGGAATGAGCAGTACTTC.

The table lists this clonotype with many counts. Its ends do not fully match the called genes, so a read error is possible. This sequence joins TRBV13 and TRBJ2-1; unclear D gene. Per germline, CDR1 PRHDT and CDR2 FYEKMQ (reference sequence). CDR3 length: 14 residues. In DNA form, the CDR3 reads TGTGCCAGCAGCCTAGGATTTTCCTACAATGAGCAGTTCTTC. Its translation: CASSLGFSYNEQFF. The full variable domain, rest sourced from reference TRBV13 and TRBJ2-1, is AAGVIQSPRHLIKEKRETATLKCYPIPRHDTVYWYQQGPGQDPQFLISFYEKMQSDKGSIPDRFSAQQFSDYHSELNMSSLELGDSALYFCASSLGFSYNEQFFGPGTRLTVL.

The V and J genes are TRBV4-1 and TRBJ2-7; 7 bases match TRBD2. The CDR3 covers 15 residues. Germline CDR1 and CDR2: MGHRA and YSYEKL. Trimming cost V 5 bases and J 3 bases; bases outside gene matches: 10. CDR3 bases: TGCGCCAGCAGCTTAACGGGAGGCTGGGACTACGAGCAGTACTTC. Its translation is CASSLTGGWDYEQYF.

This chain uses TRBV6-1 with TRBJ2-4; no clear D gene. In germline, CDR1 is MNHNS, CDR2 SASEGT. V was clipped by 7 bases and J by 3 bases, with 19 bases between them. The CDR3 is 16 residues long. This CDR3 is CASTPQADVIKNIQYF. CDR3 bases: TGTGCCAGCACCCCCCAGGCGGACGTAATCAAAAACATTCAGTACTTC.

A remark on this clonotype: With a far larger clone one base away, a read error is the likely cause. The CDR3 does not end in the conserved phenylalanine or tryptophan, so this is likely a read error. The rearrangement joins TRBV28 to TRBJ2-1; unclear D gene. Trimming removed 6 bases at V and 6 bases at J, with 12 bases between. CDR1 is MDHEN and CDR2 is SYDVKM in the germline V gene. The CDR3 is 13 amino acids. CDR3 sequence (DNA): TGTGCCAGCAGCTTAGGGCAGACCAATGAGCAGTTCTTG. It translates to CASSLGQTNEQFL.

This clonotype showed up many times. At one boundary the junction diverges from the germline segment, which might be a read error. This rearrangement joins TRBV12-3 or TRBV12-4 to TRBJ2-2, with a tentative D call TRBD1 (6 bases). The CDR3 loop spans 14 amino acids. CDR3 in DNA: TGTGCCAGCAGCTTAGCAGGGGACACCGGGGAGCTGTTTTTT. This gives the protein CASSLAGDTGELFF.

This clonotype has ten or more counts. This chain links TRBV3-1 with TRBJ2-7; 10 nucleotides line up with TRBD2. From germline, CDR1 is LGHDT and CDR2 YNNKEL (reference sequence). V shed 0 bases, J shed 5 bases, and the junction held 7 bases outside the gene matches. This CDR3 spans 16 amino acids. The CDR3 sequence: CASSQDHGTSVNEQYF. CDR3 nucleotide sequence: TGTGCCAGCAGCCAAGATCACGGGACTAGCGTGAACGAGCAGTACTTC.

At least ten counts were recorded for this clonotype. The genes are TRBV11-2 and TRBJ2-7; 7 bases are a match to TRBD1. This CDR3 has 13 amino acids. The V and J ends lost 1 base and 8 bases, in that order; junction bases with no gene match: 5. CDR1 and CDR2 (germline): SGHAT, FQNNGV. The CDR3 DNA reads TGTGCCAGCAGCTTAGGGGACAGCGGAAAGCAGTACTTC. The encoded protein is CASSLGDSGKQYF.

This clonotype was recorded many times. The genes are TRBV12-3 or TRBV12-4 and TRBJ2-7; either TRBD1 or TRBD2 may supply D (6 bases each). The CDR3 is made up of 13 amino acids. V lost 8 bases and J lost 0, with 11 bases in between. The CDR3 reads CASRRGSSYEQYF. The CDR3 DNA reads as TGTGCCAGCCGGAGGGGGAGCTCCTACGAGCAGTACTTC.

There are many counts of this clonotype. The genes are TRBV28 and TRBJ1-2, with a weak D call TRBD1 (5 bases). The CDR3 covers 17 residues. Trimming stripped 2 bases from V and 3 bases from J, with 19 bases between. Per the germline V gene, CDR1 is MDHEN and CDR2 is SYDVKM. CDR3 coding DNA: TGTGCCAGCAGTTTAGAGCCCGGGACGACGGGGGACTATGGCTACACCTTC. Protein: CASSLEPGTTGDYGYTF.

This sequence joins TRBV6-1 and TRBJ2-3, with D hard to call. Germline values: CDR1 MNHNS, CDR2 SASEGT. V dropped 8 bases and J dropped 2 bases, with 11 bases sitting between them. This CDR3 spans 13 amino acids. The CDR3 reads CASGSYFTDTQYF. The CDR3 DNA reads as TGTGCCAGCGGGTCGTACTTCACAGATACGCAGTATTTT.

This clonotype was detected many times. V usage is TRBV28 and J usage is TRBJ2-1; D might be TRBD2 (6 bases). CDR3 length: 13 residues. Germline V gene sequence: CDR1 MDHEN, CDR2 SYDVKM. Trimming pared 2 bases from V and 9 bases from J, leaving 11 bases between. CDR3 sequence: CASSLPRGAEQFF. Written as DNA, the CDR3 is TGTGCCAGCAGTTTACCCCGCGGGGCTGAGCAGTTCTTC. The variable domain in full, completed from reference TRBV28 and TRBJ2-1, reads DVKVTQSSRYLVKRTGEKVFLECVQDMDHENMFWYRQDPGLGLRLIYFSYDVKMKEKGDIPEGYSVSREKKERFSLILESASTNQTSMYLCASSLPRGAEQFFGPGTRLTVL.

This clonotype has at least ten counts. The chain joins TRBV7-9 to TRBJ2-5; 7 bases are a match to TRBD2. V dropped 5 bases and J dropped 5; count of bases not matched to a gene: 11. The CDR3 contains 15 residues. Germline V gene lookup returns CDR1 SEHNR and CDR2 FQNEAQ (reference sequence). The CDR3 here is CASSRDGRPGETQYF. The CDR3 DNA sequence: TGTGCCAGCAGCCGGGACGGGAGGCCTGGGGAGACCCAGTACTTC.

The V gene is TRBV6-1, the J gene TRBJ2-1, with 10 bases identical to TRBD2. J lost 8 bases, V lost 4 bases, and 14 bases had no gene match. Looked up from germline, CDR1 is MNHNS and CDR2 is SASEGT. The CDR3 consists of 17 residues. For the CDR3, the DNA is TGTGCCAGCAGTGCCGGGACTAGCGCCCGGAGGGGGTATGAGCAGTTCTTC. Protein sequence: CASSAGTSARRGYEQFF.

The sample holds a few counts of this clonotype. The chain recombines TRBV7-2 with TRBJ1-6; D is ambiguous. V was trimmed by 3 bases and J by 10 bases, leaving 16 bases between them. CDR3 length equals 15 residues. CDR1 is SGHTA, CDR2 FQGNSA, per germline. The CDR3 nucleotides are TGTGCCAGCAGCTTGGCCGGGAATCGATACTCACCCCTCCACTTT. Protein: CASSLAGNRYSPLHF.

This clonotype was seen many times. The CDR3 is CAWSGQGASELEAFF. CDR3 nucleotides: TGTGCCTGGAGTGGACAGGGGGCATCAGAGCTGGAAGCTTTCTTT. The chain couples TRBV30 to TRBJ1-1, with 10 bases aligning to TRBD1. The CDR3 contains 15 residues. Germline-derived CDR1 and CDR2 are GTSNPN and SVGIG (reference sequence). Unmatched junction bases numbered 10, after V lost 1 base and J lost 8 bases. The complete variable domain, with remaining parts taken from reference TRBV30 and TRBJ1-1, reads SQTIHQWPATLVQPVGSPLSLECTVEGTSNPNLYWYRQAAGRGLQLLFYSVGIGQISSEVPQNLSASRPQDRQFILSSKKLLLSDSGFYLCAWSGQGASELEAFFGQGTRLTVV.

On this clonotype: A far larger clone differs by one base, so this is likely a read error. The rearrangement joins TRBV7-2 to TRBJ2-1; the D call may be TRBD1 or TRBD2 (5 bases each). Between the trimmed V and J ends, which lost 0 bases and 5 bases, there was a span of 11 bases. The CDR3 length is 15 residues. Germline lookup yields CDR1 SGHTA and CDR2 FQGNSA. CDR3 region: CASSLAWGGHNEQFF. The CDR3, as DNA: TGTGCCAGCAGCTTAGCGTGGGGCGGGCACAATGAGCAGTTCTTC.

The V and J genes are TRBV5-8 and TRBJ2-1; 7 nucleotides line up with TRBD2. Germline V gene sequence: CDR1 SGHTS, CDR2 YDEGEE. The CDR3 runs 15 residues. Trimming removed 7 bases from V and 2 bases from J; junction bases left unmatched: 9. CDR3 DNA: TGTGCCAGCTTTGTACGCGGGGGAACCTACAATGAGCAGTTCTTC. Amino acid sequence: CASFVRGGTYNEQFF.

The table lists this clonotype with many counts. The gene calls are TRBV7-9 and TRBJ2-1; 14 bases are a match to TRBD2. CDR1 is SEHNR, CDR2 FQNEAQ, per germline (reference sequence). CDR3 length: 19 residues. After removal of 0 bases from V and 1 base from J, the junction contained 5 bases not matched to a gene. The CDR3, as DNA: TGTGCCAGCAGCTTAGCCGGGACTAGCGGGAGTTTGTCCTACAATGAGCAGTTCTTC. It encodes CASSLAGTSGSLSYNEQFF.

This clonotype was counted at least ten times. The rearrangement joins TRBV6-1 to TRBJ2-7; TRBD2 matches at 11 bases. The CDR3 sequence is 15 residues long. The junction had 7 bases not matched to a gene; V was cut back by 7 bases and J by 2 bases. Per germline, CDR1 MNHNS and CDR2 SASEGT. The CDR3 DNA is TGTGCCAGCACCGAAACTAGCGGGGGAACCTACGAGCAGTACTTC. It specifies CASTETSGGTYEQYF.

This clonotype was counted ten times or more. The chain has TRBV11-3 and TRBJ2-3; D might be TRBD2 (5 bases). The V and J ends lost 5 bases and 6 bases respectively, with 18 bases between them. CDR1 is SGHNT, CDR2 YENEEA, per germline. This CDR3 has 15 amino acids. The CDR3 loop is CASSRRPSPADTQYF. Written as DNA, the CDR3 is TGTGCCAGCAGCAGGAGGCCGTCCCCAGCGGATACGCAGTATTTT.

This clonotype has a handful of counts. The chain employs TRBV7-6 and TRBJ1-5, with a weak D call TRBD1 (5 bases). The V gene's germline CDR1 is SGHVS and CDR2 FNYEAQ. Trimming took off 4 bases at V and 6 bases at J, with 16 bases between the two ends. The CDR3 runs 15 residues. CDR3 sequence reads: CASSSLGGGSQPQHF. CDR3 sequence (DNA): TGTGCCAGCAGCTCACTCGGCGGGGGATCTCAGCCCCAGCATTTT.